Here is one T cell receptor (beta chain) with its context. This entry comes from a study of blood T cell repertoires in COVID-19. Overall study context: The analysed material was cDNA or gDNA that came from T cells, B-cell-depleted T cells, or PBMCs.

In the study's own analysis: Reference gene primer amplification gave nucleated cell count estimates. Produced via immunoSEQ multiplex PCR; TCRdb's table is partial and in-frame only. D and trimming come from the DNA, and the V and J calls and clone size come from that table. The data contain about 230,000 clones, 70% to 90% of them seen just once; the ten biggest clones take up roughly 10%. Germline V gene sequence: CDR1 SGDLS, CDR2 YYNGEE. The CDR3 has 11 residues. The V end was cut by 3 bases, the J end by 8 bases, with 5 bases between. Enrolment of Seattle patients took place during active infection, and they were followed longitudinally.

The J gene is TRBJ2-2, the V gene TRBV9, with D unresolved. The origin of this receptor is a man in his forties or fifties with COVID-19, enrolled during active disease. The sequencing input was peripheral blood. In DNA, the CDR3 is TGTGCCAGCAGCGCAGGTGGGGAGCTGTTTTTT. Protein product: CASSAGGELFF.